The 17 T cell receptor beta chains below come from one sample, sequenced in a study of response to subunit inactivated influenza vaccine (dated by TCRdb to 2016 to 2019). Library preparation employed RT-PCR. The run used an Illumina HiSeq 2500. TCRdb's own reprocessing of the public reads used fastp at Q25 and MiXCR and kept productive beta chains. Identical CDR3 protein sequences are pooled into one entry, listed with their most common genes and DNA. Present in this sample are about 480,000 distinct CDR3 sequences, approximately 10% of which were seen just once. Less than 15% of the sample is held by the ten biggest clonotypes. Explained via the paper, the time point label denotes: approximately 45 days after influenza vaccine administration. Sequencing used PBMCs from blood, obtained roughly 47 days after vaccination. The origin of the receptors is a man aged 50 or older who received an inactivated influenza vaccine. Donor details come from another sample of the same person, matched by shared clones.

The CDR3 protein is CASRAGGNLPEAFF. CDR3 DNA: TGTGCCAGCAGGGCAGGGGGTAATCTTCCTGAAGCTTTCTTT. The chain is built from TRBV12-3 or TRBV12-4 and TRBJ1-1; 7 bases are a match to TRBD1. The CDR3 covers 14 residues. V gave up 6 bases and J gave up 6 bases; unmatched junction bases: 10.

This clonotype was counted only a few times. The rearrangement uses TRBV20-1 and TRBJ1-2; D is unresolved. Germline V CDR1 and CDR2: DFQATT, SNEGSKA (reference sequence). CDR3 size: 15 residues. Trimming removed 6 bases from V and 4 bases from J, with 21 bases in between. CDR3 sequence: CSANTWRDGSYGYTF. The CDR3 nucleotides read TGCAGTGCCAACACTTGGCGAGACGGCTCCTATGGCTACACCTTC.

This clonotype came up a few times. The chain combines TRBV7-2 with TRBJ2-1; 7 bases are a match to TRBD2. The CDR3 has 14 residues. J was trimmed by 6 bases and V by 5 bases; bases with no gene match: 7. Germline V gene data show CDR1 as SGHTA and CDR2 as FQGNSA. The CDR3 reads CASSPRTSGNEQFF. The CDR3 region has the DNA TGTGCCAGCAGCCCACGGACTAGTGGCAATGAGCAGTTCTTC.

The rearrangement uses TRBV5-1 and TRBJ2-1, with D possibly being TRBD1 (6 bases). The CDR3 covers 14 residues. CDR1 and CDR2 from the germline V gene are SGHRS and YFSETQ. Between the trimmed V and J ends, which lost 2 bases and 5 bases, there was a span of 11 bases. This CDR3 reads CASSFWTDNNEQFF. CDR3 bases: TGCGCCAGCAGCTTCTGGACAGATAACAATGAGCAGTTCTTC.

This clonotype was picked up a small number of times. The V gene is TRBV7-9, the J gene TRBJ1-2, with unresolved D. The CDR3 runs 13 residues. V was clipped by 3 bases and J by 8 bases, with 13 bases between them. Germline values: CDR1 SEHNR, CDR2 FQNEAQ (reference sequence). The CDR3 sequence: CASSFSGRGGYTF. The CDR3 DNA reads TGTGCCAGCAGCTTCTCCGGCCGTGGAGGCTACACCTTC.

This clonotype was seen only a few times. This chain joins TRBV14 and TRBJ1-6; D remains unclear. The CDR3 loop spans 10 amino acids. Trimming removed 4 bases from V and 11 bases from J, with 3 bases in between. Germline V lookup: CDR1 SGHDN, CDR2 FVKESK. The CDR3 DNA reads TGTGCCAGCAGCCCTCCACCCCTCCACTTT. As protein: CASSPPPLHF.

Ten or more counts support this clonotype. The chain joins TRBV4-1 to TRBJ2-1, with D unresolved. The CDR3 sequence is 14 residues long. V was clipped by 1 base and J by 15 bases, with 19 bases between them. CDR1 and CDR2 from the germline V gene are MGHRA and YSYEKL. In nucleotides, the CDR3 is TGCGCCAGCAGCCAAGCTCTTCCCCTGACTCCCCGGTTCTTC. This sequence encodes CASSQALPLTPRFF.

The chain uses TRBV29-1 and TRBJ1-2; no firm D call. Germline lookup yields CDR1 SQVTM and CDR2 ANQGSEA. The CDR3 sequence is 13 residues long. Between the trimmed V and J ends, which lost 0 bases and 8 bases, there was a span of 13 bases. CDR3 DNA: TGCAGCGTTGAAGATCTGAGGGTGCGGGGCTACACCTTC. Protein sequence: CSVEDLRVRGYTF.

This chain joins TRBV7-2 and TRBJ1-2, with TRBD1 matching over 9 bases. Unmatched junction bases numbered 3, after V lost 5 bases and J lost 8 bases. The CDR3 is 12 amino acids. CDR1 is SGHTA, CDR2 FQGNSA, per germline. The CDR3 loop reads CASSGDRDGYTF. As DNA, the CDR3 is TGTGCCAGCAGCGGGGACAGGGACGGCTACACCTTC.

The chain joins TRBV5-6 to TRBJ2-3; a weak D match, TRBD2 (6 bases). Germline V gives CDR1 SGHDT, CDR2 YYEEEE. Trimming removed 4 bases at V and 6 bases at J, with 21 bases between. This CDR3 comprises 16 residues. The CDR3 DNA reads TGTGCCAGCAGCGACGCCGGGACTCAGGGCATCGATACGCAGTATTTT. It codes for CASSDAGTQGIDTQYF.

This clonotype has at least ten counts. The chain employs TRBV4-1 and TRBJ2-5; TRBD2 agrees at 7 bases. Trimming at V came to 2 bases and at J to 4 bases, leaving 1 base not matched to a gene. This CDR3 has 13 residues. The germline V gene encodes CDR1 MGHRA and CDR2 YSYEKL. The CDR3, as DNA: TGCGCCAGCAGCCAAACGGGGGGAGAGACCCAGTACTTC. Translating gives CASSQTGGETQYF.

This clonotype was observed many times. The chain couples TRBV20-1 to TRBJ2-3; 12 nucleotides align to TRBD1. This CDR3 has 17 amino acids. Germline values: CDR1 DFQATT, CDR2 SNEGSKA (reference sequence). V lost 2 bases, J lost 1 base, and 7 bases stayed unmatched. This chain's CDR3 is CSARSAGTGGGTDTQYF. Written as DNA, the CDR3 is TGCAGTGCTAGATCCGCCGGGACAGGGGGCGGCACAGATACGCAGTATTTT.

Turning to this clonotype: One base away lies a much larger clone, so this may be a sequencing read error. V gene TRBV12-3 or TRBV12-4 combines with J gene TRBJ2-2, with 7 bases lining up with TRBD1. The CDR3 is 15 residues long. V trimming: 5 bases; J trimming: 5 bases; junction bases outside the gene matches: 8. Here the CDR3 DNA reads TGTGCCAGCAGTCCTGGACCAGGGGGAACCGGGGAGCTGTTTTTT. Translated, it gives CASSPGPGGTGELFF.

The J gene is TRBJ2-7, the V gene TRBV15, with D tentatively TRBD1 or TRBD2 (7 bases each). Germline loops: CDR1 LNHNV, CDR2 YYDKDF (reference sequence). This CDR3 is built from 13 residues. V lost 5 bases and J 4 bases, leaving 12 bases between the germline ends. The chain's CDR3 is CATSPGGGYEQYF. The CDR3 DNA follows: TGTGCCACCAGCCCAGGGGGAGGGTACGAGCAGTACTTC.

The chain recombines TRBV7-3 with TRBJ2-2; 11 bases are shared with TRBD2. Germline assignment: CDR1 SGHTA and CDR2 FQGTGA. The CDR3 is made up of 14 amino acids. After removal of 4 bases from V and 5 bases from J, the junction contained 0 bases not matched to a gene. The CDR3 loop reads CASSSSGGTGELFF. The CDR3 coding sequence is TGTGCCAGCAGCTCTAGCGGGGGGACCGGGGAGCTGTTTTTT.

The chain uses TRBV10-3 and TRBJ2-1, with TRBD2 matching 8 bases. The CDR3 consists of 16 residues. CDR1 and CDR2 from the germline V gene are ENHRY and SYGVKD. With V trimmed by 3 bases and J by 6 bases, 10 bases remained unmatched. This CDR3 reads CAISDSGGLIGNEQFF. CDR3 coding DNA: TGTGCCATCAGTGACTCGGGGGGGCTGATCGGCAATGAGCAGTTCTTC.

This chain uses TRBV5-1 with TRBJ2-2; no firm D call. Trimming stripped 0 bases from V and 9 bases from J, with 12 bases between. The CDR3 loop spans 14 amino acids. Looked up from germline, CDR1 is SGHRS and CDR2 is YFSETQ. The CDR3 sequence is CASSLGTGGRELFF. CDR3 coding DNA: TGCGCCAGCAGCTTGGGGACCGGTGGCCGGGAGCTGTTTTTT.